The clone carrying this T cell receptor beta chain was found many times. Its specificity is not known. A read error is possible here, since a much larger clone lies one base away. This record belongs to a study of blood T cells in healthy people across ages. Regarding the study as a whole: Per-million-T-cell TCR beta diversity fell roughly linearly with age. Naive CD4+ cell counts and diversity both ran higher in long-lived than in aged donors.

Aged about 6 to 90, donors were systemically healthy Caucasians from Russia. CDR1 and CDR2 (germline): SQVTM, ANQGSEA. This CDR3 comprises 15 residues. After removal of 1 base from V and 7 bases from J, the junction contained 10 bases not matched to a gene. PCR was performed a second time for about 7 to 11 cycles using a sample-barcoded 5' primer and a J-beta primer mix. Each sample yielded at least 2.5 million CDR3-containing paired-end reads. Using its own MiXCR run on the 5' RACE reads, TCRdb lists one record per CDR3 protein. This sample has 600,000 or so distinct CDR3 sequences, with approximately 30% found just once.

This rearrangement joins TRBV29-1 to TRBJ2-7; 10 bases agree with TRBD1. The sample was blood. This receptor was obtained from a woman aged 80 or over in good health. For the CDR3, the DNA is TGCAGCGTTGAAGGAGGGACAGGGGCATACAATGAGCAGTACTTC. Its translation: CSVEGGTGAYNEQYF.